Presented here are 10 T cell receptor beta chains from one specimen sequenced in a study of CD4+ T cells in melanoma. Data came from immunoSEQ multiplex PCR; TCRdb stores just in-frame clones and leaves some out. This table holds fewer than 20,000 clones, roughly four fifths found once. Sequenced: cells from a culture (not recorded whether cultured in vitro). These receptors came from a human donor with melanoma.

CDR3 protein: CASSPIGGRPGELFF. The CDR3 bases are TGTGCCAGCAGCCCGATAGGGGGGCGGCCCGGGGAGCTGTTTTTT. The chain carries TRBV11-3 and TRBJ2-2; D is possibly TRBD1 or TRBD2 (6 bases each). CDR1 and CDR2 (germline): SGHNT, YENEEA. This CDR3 has 15 residues. Trimming stripped 5 bases from V and 6 bases from J, with 16 bases between. Using reference TRBV11-3 and TRBJ2-2 for the parts outside the CDR3, the full variable domain is EAGVVQSPRYKIIEKKQPVAFWCNPISGHNTLYWYLQNLGQGPELLIRYENEEAVDDSQLPKDRFSAERLKGVDSTLKIQPAELGDSAVYLCASSPIGGRPGELFFGEGSRLTVL.

This clone was seen a single time. The J gene is TRBJ1-1, the V gene TRBV6-5; maybe TRBD1 (5 bases). This CDR3 contains 13 residues. Trimming cost V 6 bases and J 5 bases, with 13 bases left between them. Germline CDR1 is MNHEY and CDR2 is SVGAGI. The CDR3 nucleotides are TGTGCCAGCAGGACACCTAAGGGGACTGAAGCTTTCTTT. Encoded protein: CASRTPKGTEAFF.

This chain uses TRBV5-5 with TRBJ2-3, with 7 bases fitting TRBD2. V gave up 7 bases and J gave up 0 bases; unmatched junction bases: 8. CDR1 is SGHKS, CDR2 YYEKEE, per germline (reference sequence). This CDR3 region has 15 residues. CDR3 amino acids: CASGDSGLSTDTQYF. CDR3 in DNA: TGTGCCAGCGGCGATAGCGGGCTGAGCACAGATACGCAGTATTTT.

The rearrangement links TRBV5-1 to TRBJ1-2; tentatively, D is TRBD1 (6 bases). The ends were cut back, 5 bases at V and 2 bases at J, with 13 bases in the middle. Germline assignment: CDR1 SGHRS and CDR2 YFSETQ. This CDR3 has 14 residues. The CDR3 region has the DNA TGCGCCAGCAGAGACGAGGGACAAAACTATGGCTACACCTTC. It is translated as CASRDEGQNYGYTF.

V is TRBV11-2 and J is TRBJ2-3; unclear D gene. The CDR3 covers 14 residues. Germline V gene sequence: CDR1 SGHAT, CDR2 FQNNGV. V lost 0 bases, J lost 5 bases, and 9 bases lay in between. The CDR3 region is CASSLDLDIDTQYF. The DNA of the CDR3 is TGTGCCAGCAGCTTAGATCTAGATATAGATACGCAGTATTTT. Together with reference TRBV11-2 and TRBJ2-3, the CDR3 gives the full variable domain: EAGVAQSPRYKIIEKRQSVAFWCNPISGHATLYWYQQILGQGPKLLIQFQNNGVVDDSQLPKDRFSAERLKGVDSTLKIQPAKLEDSAVYLCASSLDLDIDTQYFGPGTRLTVL.

This chain joins TRBV7-2 and TRBJ2-2, with TRBD1 matching 9 bases. V was clipped by 7 bases and J by 7 bases; unmatched bases: 13. The CDR3 consists of 16 residues. Germline V gene lookup returns CDR1 SGHTA and CDR2 FQGNSA. CDR3 residues: CASNQNRGQFVGELFF. The DNA for the CDR3 is TGTGCCAGCAACCAAAACAGGGGGCAGTTTGTCGGGGAGCTGTTTTTT.

The chain uses TRBV30 and TRBJ2-2, with a weak D call TRBD2 (7 bases). This CDR3 is built from 15 residues. Germline values: CDR1 GTSNPN, CDR2 SVGIG (reference sequence). Deletions cut 1 base from V and 4 bases from J, with 13 bases between. The CDR3 DNA follows: TGTGCCTGGAGTGAGGGGGGAGGGATCACCGGGGAGCTGTTTTTT. The encoded protein is CAWSEGGGITGELFF.

This sequence joins TRBV27 and TRBJ2-7, with TRBD1 matching 9 bases. Losses at the gene ends were 5 bases for V and 5 bases for J; bases not matched to a gene: 10. Germline CDR1 MNHEY, CDR2 SMNVEV (reference sequence). This CDR3 is 15 amino acids long. The CDR3 region is CASSLTGQGFNEQYF. CDR3 nucleotide sequence: TGTGCCAGCAGTCTAACGGGACAGGGCTTTAACGAGCAGTACTTC.

J is TRBJ2-2 and V is TRBV6-5, with D perhaps TRBD2 (6 bases). CDR1 and CDR2 from the germline V gene are MNHEY and SVGAGI. This CDR3 is built from 15 residues. Between the trimmed V and J ends, which lost 4 bases and 1 base, there was a span of 10 bases. CDR3 region: CASSWGTWNTGELFF. In DNA, the CDR3 is TGTGCCAGCAGTTGGGGGACTTGGAACACCGGGGAGCTGTTTTTT.

This clone was seen more than once but under ten times. The J gene is TRBJ2-2, the V gene TRBV6-1; no firm D call. V dropped 5 bases and J dropped 7 bases, with 8 bases sitting between them. The germline V gene has CDR1 MNHNS and CDR2 SASEGT. CDR3 length equals 12 residues. The CDR3 DNA is TGTGCCAGCAGTCCGTTGGTCGGGGAGCTGTTTTTT. It codes for CASSPLVGELFF.